Sequencing of this TCR beta chain was carried out in a study of shared clonotypes between healthy human individuals. Overall study results and limits: What naive subsets generally showed was a larger estimated richness than memory subsets showed.

Clones were sequenced by immunoSEQ multiplex PCR, and TCRdb holds only the in-frame ones, with some missing. The sample has roughly 2.6 million clones; about 92% are singletons. From germline, CDR1 is SGHDT and CDR2 YYEEEE. CDR3 length equals 15 residues. V lost 1 base and J lost 4; bases outside the gene matches: 5. To note about this clone: What it binds is unknown.

What was sequenced was naive CD4+ T cells sorted from blood. This sample's subset: CD45RA+ positively selected. This clonotype originated in a man in his late teens or twenties in good health. This chain links TRBV5-6 with TRBJ2-1, with 7 nucleotides matching TRBD2. The CDR3 protein is CASSLSSGFYNEQFF. The CDR3 DNA follows: TGTGCCAGCAGCTTGTCTAGCGGTTTTTACAATGAGCAGTTCTTC.